One and the same sample provided the 11 T cell receptor beta chains below, sequenced in a study of T cell responses to AZD1222 COVID-19 vaccine. Using immunoSEQ multiplex PCR, the repertoire was profiled, and TCRdb retains in-frame clones only, with some absent. The profile covers fewer than 200,000 clones, with around nine tenths appearing a single time and 26% taken by the ten largest. The sequences come from peripheral blood, collected 28 days after the second AZD1222 dose. The receptors stem from an adult who received the AZD1222 COVID-19 vaccine.

This clone showed up just once. This sequence joins TRBV5-1 and TRBJ2-7, with D perhaps TRBD1 (6 bases). The CDR3 sequence is 15 residues long. The ends were cut back, 1 base at V and 5 bases at J, with 16 bases in the middle. CDR1 and CDR2 from the germline V gene are SGHRS and YFSETQ. Written as DNA, the CDR3 is TGCGCCAGCAGCTTGCCACTAGACAGGCTCGACGAGCAGTACTTC. The encoded protein is CASSLPLDRLDEQYF.

The V and J genes are TRBV27 and TRBJ1-5; D possibly corresponds to TRBD1 (5 bases). CDR1 MNHEY and CDR2 SMNVEV come from the germline V gene (reference sequence). V was trimmed by 6 bases and J by 0 bases, leaving 9 bases between them. The CDR3 has 14 residues. The CDR3 DNA reads TGTGCCAGCAGCCGGGGCGGTAGCAATCAGCCCCAGCATTTT. Protein sequence: CASSRGGSNQPQHF.

J is TRBJ2-7 and V is TRBV6-2 or TRBV6-3; possible D gene TRBD2, 5 bases. Between the trimmed V and J ends, which lost 5 bases and 7 bases, there was a span of 21 bases. The germline V gene has CDR1 MNHEY and CDR2 SVGEGT. This CDR3 region has 15 residues. The CDR3 DNA is TGTGCCAGCAGTCCCCTTCAAGCGGAAGTCGGTGAGCAGTACTTC. This encodes CASSPLQAEVGEQYF.

In the case of this clone: The junction shows a germline mismatch at one end, possibly a read error. The genes are TRBV7-7 and TRBJ1-1; 7 nucleotides align to TRBD1. This CDR3 comprises 16 residues. Germline lookup yields CDR1 SSHAT and CDR2 FNYEAQ (reference sequence). CDR3 nucleotides: TGTGCTAGCAGCTTATTGGCAGGGGGGAGCAACACTGAAGCTTTCTTT. It translates to CASSLLAGGSNTEAFF.

This clone appeared a single time. The chain recombines TRBV25-1 with TRBJ2-2, with no clear D. Germline V lookup: CDR1 MGHDK, CDR2 SYGVNS. The length of the CDR3 is 14 residues. V gave up 1 base and J gave up 1 base, with 4 bases separating them. CDR3: CASSEWGNTGELFF. CDR3 sequence (DNA): TGTGCCAGCAGTGAATGGGGGAACACCGGGGAGCTGTTTTTT.

V and J are TRBV23-1 and TRBJ2-7; TRBD2 matches 9 bases. TRBV23-1 is classed as an ORF, of uncertain function. This CDR3 is built from 18 residues. Trimming took 0 bases from V and 2 from J; bases not matched to a gene: 11. In DNA form, the CDR3 reads TGCGCCAGCAGTCAATCGAGGGTAGCGGGAGACGCAACCTACGAGCAGTACTTC. Protein product: CASSQSRVAGDATYEQYF.

V gene TRBV7-2 combines with J gene TRBJ2-2; no firm D call. Germline CDR1 SGHTA, CDR2 FQGNSA. This CDR3 has 12 residues. V dropped 7 bases and J dropped 1 base, with 4 bases sitting between them. The CDR3 bases are TGTGCCAGCACCCAGAACACCGGGGAGCTGTTTTTT. It encodes CASTQNTGELFF.

Remarks on this clone: The sample carries other DNA sequences with the same CDR3. The genes are TRBV6-2 or TRBV6-3 and TRBJ1-5; maybe TRBD1 (5 bases). CDR3 size: 17 residues. V lost 2 bases and J 0 bases, leaving 14 bases between the germline ends. Germline V gene lookup returns CDR1 MNHEY and CDR2 SVGEGT. The CDR3 DNA reads as TGTGCCAGCAGTTACGGACAAGGAGCGAATAGCAATCAGCCCCAGCATTTT. Encoded protein: CASSYGQGANSNQPQHF.

The chain is built from TRBV18 and TRBJ2-7, with 7 bases fitting TRBD1. The germline V gene has CDR1 KGHSH and CDR2 LQKENI. This CDR3 has 13 amino acids. Trimming at V came to 2 bases and at J to 5 bases, leaving 3 bases not matched to a gene. CDR3 region: CASSPWQGDEQYF. CDR3 nucleotides: TGTGCCAGCTCACCATGGCAGGGGGACGAGCAGTACTTC.

The chain recombines TRBV18 with TRBJ2-5; 7 nucleotides match TRBD2. After removal of 6 bases from V and 3 bases from J, the junction contained 4 bases not matched to a gene. CDR3 length: 13 residues. CDR1 and CDR2 (germline): KGHSH, LQKENI. This chain's CDR3 is CASSPGTKETQYF. The DNA for the CDR3 is TGTGCCAGCTCCCCCGGGACTAAAGAGACCCAGTACTTC. The whole variable domain, filled in from reference TRBV18 and TRBJ2-5, reads NAGVMQNPRHLVRRRGQEARLRCSPMKGHSHVYWYRQLPEEGLKFMVYLQKENIIDESGMPKERFSAEFPKEGPSILRIQQVVRGDSAAYFCASSPGTKETQYFGPGTRLLVL.

This clone was seen only once. The chain combines TRBV7-3 with TRBJ2-7, with 7 bases matching TRBD2. Germline trimming cut 3 bases from V and 5 bases from J; bases unmatched to any gene: 7. This CDR3 has 14 residues. Germline V gene data show CDR1 as SGHTA and CDR2 as FQGTGA. The CDR3 here is CASSLGGSVNEQYF. The CDR3 nucleotides are TGTGCCAGCAGCTTGGGCGGGAGTGTCAACGAGCAGTACTTC.